The 20 T cell receptor beta chains reported below all come from one sample, sequenced in a study of shared clonotypes between healthy human individuals. Naive-designated CD8 cells lacked CD45RO, were positively enriched for CCR7, and omitted terminally differentiated effector memory CD45RA+ cells. Clones were read by immunoSEQ multiplex PCR, and TCRdb kept only the in-frame ones, dropping some. Of some 2 million clones listed, over 85% were seen once; the top ten hold roughly 1%. Sample: naive CD8+ T cells sorted from blood. These receptors originate from a man younger than 35 in good health.

There are a few counts of this clone. The J gene is TRBJ1-2, the V gene TRBV6-1, with a weak D call TRBD1 (5 bases). V gave up 4 bases and J gave up 2 bases, with 11 bases separating them. CDR1 and CDR2 from the germline V gene are MNHNS and SASEGT. CDR3 length: 14 residues. The CDR3 nucleotides are TGTGCCAGCAGTGCGTCGGGGGAAAACTATGGCTACACCTTC. This sequence encodes CASSASGENYGYTF.

The chain employs TRBV5-4 and TRBJ2-3; 8 bases line up with TRBD2. This CDR3 is 19 amino acids long. Germline lookup yields CDR1 SGHNT and CDR2 YYREEE (reference sequence). The junction had 17 bases not matched to a gene; V was cut back by 5 bases and J by 0 bases. The CDR3 spells CASSSFPGLGTPSTDTQYF. In DNA, the CDR3 is TGTGCCAGCAGTTCTTTTCCGGGACTAGGGACTCCTAGCACAGATACGCAGTATTTT.

The V and J genes are TRBV2 and TRBJ1-2; 9 positions agree with TRBD1. The CDR3 runs to 17 residues. Losses at the gene ends were 1 base for V and 4 bases for J; bases not matched to a gene: 10. Germline CDR1 reads SNHLY; CDR2 reads FYNNEI. CDR3 amino acids: CASSEEGTGNIVYGYTF. In DNA form, the CDR3 reads TGTGCCAGCAGTGAAGAGGGGACAGGGAATATCGTCTATGGCTACACCTTC.

The chain employs TRBV27 and TRBJ2-4; D ambiguous. Trimming removed 0 bases at V and 7 bases at J, with 7 bases between. This CDR3 is built from 13 residues. Germline V lookup: CDR1 MNHEY, CDR2 SMNVEV (reference sequence). CDR3 nucleotide sequence: TGTGCCAGCAGTTTATCATTTGGGAACATTCAGTACTTC. This codes for CASSLSFGNIQYF.

As regards this clone: An end of the junction differs from the germline gene, which may be a read error. Within the sample, other DNA sequences also encode this same CDR3. V and J are TRBV10-1 and TRBJ2-7; D remains ambiguous. In germline, CDR1 is WNHNN, CDR2 SYGVQD (reference sequence). This CDR3 spans 15 amino acids. This chain's CDR3 is CASSPVYFLSYEQYF. The CDR3 DNA reads TGCGCCAGCAGTCCCGTCTACTTTCTCTCCTACGAGCAGTACTTT.

The chain combines TRBV5-6 with TRBJ2-5; D perhaps matches TRBD2 (5 bases). This CDR3 is 13 amino acids long. Between the trimmed V and J ends, which lost 3 bases and 5 bases, there was a span of 11 bases. Germline values: CDR1 SGHDT, CDR2 YYEEEE. The CDR3 DNA sequence: TGTGCCAGCAGCTCCCGAGCGGATGAGACCCAGTACTTC. Protein sequence: CASSSRADETQYF.

This rearrangement joins TRBV27 to TRBJ2-5; D possibly matches TRBD1 or TRBD2 (5 bases each). Per the germline V gene, CDR1 is MNHEY and CDR2 is SMNVEV (reference sequence). This CDR3 is 14 amino acids long. Trimming removed 6 bases at V and 3 bases at J, with 14 bases between. CDR3 amino acids: CASRQGVGEETQYF. The CDR3 DNA reads TGTGCCAGCAGGCAGGGAGTTGGGGAAGAGACCCAGTACTTC.

The V gene is TRBV13, the J gene TRBJ1-2; no clear D gene. Germline V gene lookup returns CDR1 PRHDT and CDR2 FYEKMQ (reference sequence). This CDR3 has 13 amino acids. Trimming removed 3 bases at V and 2 bases at J, with 7 bases between. CDR3 amino acids: CASSFGKNYGYTF. In nucleotides, the CDR3 is TGTGCCAGCAGCTTCGGGAAAAACTATGGCTACACCTTC. The full variable domain, rest sourced from reference TRBV13 and TRBJ1-2, is AAGVIQSPRHLIKEKRETATLKCYPIPRHDTVYWYQQGPGQDPQFLISFYEKMQSDKGSIPDRFSAQQFSDYHSELNMSSLELGDSALYFCASSFGKNYGYTFGSGTRLTVV.

The chain combines TRBV18 with TRBJ1-2; D ambiguous. V was clipped by 3 bases and J by 0 bases, with 8 bases between them. The CDR3 has 14 amino acids. The germline CDR1 and CDR2 sequences are KGHSH and LQKENI. The CDR3 DNA follows: TGTGCCAGCTCACCGATGGGGACTAACTATGGCTACACCTTC. It encodes CASSPMGTNYGYTF.

The chain is built from TRBV4-2 and TRBJ1-1, with D maybe TRBD1 (5 bases). The CDR3 loop spans 16 amino acids. Per the germline V gene, CDR1 is LGHNA and CDR2 is YNFKEQ. V shed 0 bases and J shed 9 bases, with 20 bases lying between them. The CDR3 is CASSQESLGGDPQAFF. CDR3 nucleotide sequence: TGTGCCAGCAGCCAAGAGTCCCTCGGGGGTGACCCTCAAGCTTTCTTT.

The rearrangement joins TRBV5-6 to TRBJ1-1; D remains ambiguous. The CDR3 consists of 12 residues. Trimming stripped 4 bases from V and 7 bases from J, with 11 bases between. Germline loops: CDR1 SGHDT, CDR2 YYEEEE. The DNA of the CDR3 is TGTGCCAGCAGCGCGTCAGACTTTGAAGCTTTCTTT. Translated, it gives CASSASDFEAFF.

The chain uses TRBV2 and TRBJ2-1, with TRBD2 matching 8 bases. J was trimmed by 8 bases and V by 3 bases; bases with no gene match: 15. Germline assignment: CDR1 SNHLY and CDR2 FYNNEI. The CDR3 covers 17 residues. DNA of the CDR3: TGTGCCAGCAGTGATAATAGCGGGGAGGGCCTTCGTGATGAGCAGTTCTTC. This encodes CASSDNSGEGLRDEQFF.

The chain has TRBV29-1 and TRBJ1-1; TRBD1 is a possible D gene (5 bases). Trimming shortened V by 7 bases and J by 6 bases, and 18 bases separated the two germline ends. This CDR3 region has 13 residues. Germline CDR1 reads SQVTM; CDR2 reads ANQGSEA. The CDR3 nucleotides read TGCAGCGGGAATCCTACAGGCGTCGCTGAAGCTTTCTTT. Encoded protein: CSGNPTGVAEAFF.

This chain connects TRBV4-1 to TRBJ1-6, with D tentatively TRBD1 (6 bases). The V end was cut by 1 base, the J end by 0 bases, with 7 bases between. This CDR3 is built from 16 residues. In germline, CDR1 is MGHRA, CDR2 YSYEKL. This chain's CDR3 is CASSQGDISYNSPLHF. In nucleotides, the CDR3 is TGCGCCAGCAGCCAAGGGGACATCTCCTATAATTCACCCCTCCACTTT.

V usage is TRBV7-8 and J usage is TRBJ2-1, with 7 bases lining up with TRBD2. The CDR3 loop spans 15 amino acids. Looked up from germline, CDR1 is SGHVS and CDR2 is FQNEAQ. With 1 base clipped from V and 8 bases from J, the junction kept 8 bases outside the gene matches. CDR3 sequence (DNA): TGTGCCAGCAGCTTAGTTCCCGGGGGGTGGCATGAGCAGTTCTTC. It codes for CASSLVPGGWHEQFF.

This clone showed up just once. The chain links TRBV5-1 to TRBJ2-1, with 8 bases lining up with TRBD2. The CDR3 is 17 amino acids. Germline-derived CDR1 and CDR2 are SGHRS and YFSETQ. Germline trimming cut 1 base from V and 5 bases from J; bases unmatched to any gene: 11. The CDR3 reads CASSLSREGRFHNEQFF. The CDR3, as DNA: TGCGCCAGCAGCTTGAGCCGGGAGGGCCGTTTTCACAATGAGCAGTTCTTC. Full variable domain (outside the CDR3, taken from reference TRBV5-1 and TRBJ2-1): KAGVTQTPRYLIKTRGQQVTLSCSPISGHRSVSWYQQTPGQGLQFLFEYFSETQRNKGNFPGRFSGRQFSNSRSEMNVSTLELGDSALYLCASSLSREGRFHNEQFFGPGTRLTVL.

This clone was picked up one time. The chain couples TRBV28 to TRBJ1-1, with 7 bases fitting TRBD1. The V gene's germline CDR1 is MDHEN and CDR2 SYDVKM. The CDR3 loop spans 16 amino acids. Trimming took 1 base from V and 1 from J; bases not matched to a gene: 6. This chain's CDR3 is CASSLLTGTENTEAFF. CDR3 coding DNA: TGTGCCAGCAGTTTATTGACAGGGACCGAGAACACTGAAGCTTTCTTT.

The gene calls are TRBV5-1 and TRBJ2-5; the D is unclear. Between the trimmed V and J ends, which lost 0 bases and 5 bases, there was a span of 14 bases. This CDR3 comprises 15 residues. Germline assignment: CDR1 SGHRS and CDR2 YFSETQ. CDR3 sequence reads: CASSLEFGRPETQYF. In DNA, the CDR3 is TGCGCCAGCAGCTTGGAGTTCGGAAGACCGGAGACCCAGTACTTC. Looking up the rest from reference TRBV5-1 and TRBJ2-5 gives the full variable domain: KAGVTQTPRYLIKTRGQQVTLSCSPISGHRSVSWYQQTPGQGLQFLFEYFSETQRNKGNFPGRFSGRQFSNSRSEMNVSTLELGDSALYLCASSLEFGRPETQYFGPGTRLLVL.

This chain uses TRBV30 with TRBJ2-7; D perhaps matches TRBD1 (6 bases). V shed 2 bases and J shed 2 bases, with 10 bases lying between them. The CDR3 length is 13 residues. Germline values: CDR1 GTSNPN, CDR2 SVGIG (reference sequence). The CDR3 here is CAWSNRGTYEQYF. The CDR3 nucleotides read TGTGCCTGGAGTAATAGGGGGACCTACGAGCAGTACTTC.

The V call is TRBV7-9, the J call TRBJ2-7; possible D gene TRBD1, 5 bases. Germline assignment: CDR1 SEHNR and CDR2 FQNEAQ (reference sequence). The CDR3 length is 14 residues. The V end lost 2 bases, the J end lost 6 bases, and 14 bases lay between the germline ends. Here the CDR3 DNA reads TGTGCCAGCAGCTTAACGTATGGGGCTGGCGAGCAGTACTTC. It codes for CASSLTYGAGEQYF.